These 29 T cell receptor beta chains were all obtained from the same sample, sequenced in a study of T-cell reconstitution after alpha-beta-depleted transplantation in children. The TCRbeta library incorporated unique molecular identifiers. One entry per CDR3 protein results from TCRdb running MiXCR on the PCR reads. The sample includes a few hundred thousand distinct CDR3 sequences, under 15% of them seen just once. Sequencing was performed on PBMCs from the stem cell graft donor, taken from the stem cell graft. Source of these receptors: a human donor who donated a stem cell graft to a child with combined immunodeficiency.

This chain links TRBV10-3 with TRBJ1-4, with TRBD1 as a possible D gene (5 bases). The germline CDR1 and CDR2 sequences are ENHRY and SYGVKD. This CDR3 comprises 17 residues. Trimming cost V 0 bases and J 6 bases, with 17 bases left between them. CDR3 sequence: CAISESAGPVRDEKLFF. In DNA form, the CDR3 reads TGTGCCATCAGTGAGTCCGCGGGGCCGGTGCGGGATGAAAAACTGTTTTTT.

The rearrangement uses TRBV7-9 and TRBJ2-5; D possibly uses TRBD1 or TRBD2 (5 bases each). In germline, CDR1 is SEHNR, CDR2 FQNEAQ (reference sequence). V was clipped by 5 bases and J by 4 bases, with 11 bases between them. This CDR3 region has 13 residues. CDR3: CASSQWDAETQYF. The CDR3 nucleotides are TGTGCCAGCAGCCAGTGGGACGCAGAGACCCAGTACTTC.

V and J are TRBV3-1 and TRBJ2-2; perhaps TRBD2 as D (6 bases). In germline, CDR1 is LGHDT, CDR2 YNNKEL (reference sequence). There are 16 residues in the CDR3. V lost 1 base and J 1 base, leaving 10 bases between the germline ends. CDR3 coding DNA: TGTGCCAGCAGCCAAGTGGCCGGGGGGAACACCGGGGAGCTGTTTTTT. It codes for CASSQVAGGNTGELFF.

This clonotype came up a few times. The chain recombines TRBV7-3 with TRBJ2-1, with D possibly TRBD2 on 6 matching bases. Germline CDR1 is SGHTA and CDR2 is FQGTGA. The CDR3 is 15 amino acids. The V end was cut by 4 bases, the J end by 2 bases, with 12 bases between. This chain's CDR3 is CASSSTTGAYNEQFF. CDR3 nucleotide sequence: TGTGCCAGCAGCTCGACAACGGGGGCCTACAATGAGCAGTTCTTC.

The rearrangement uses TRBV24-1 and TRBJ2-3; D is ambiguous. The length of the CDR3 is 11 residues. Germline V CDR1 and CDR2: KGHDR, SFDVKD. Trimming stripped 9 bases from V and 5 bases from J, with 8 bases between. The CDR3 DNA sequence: TGTGCCACCCGGGTCGAAGATACGCAGTATTTT. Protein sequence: CATRVEDTQYF.

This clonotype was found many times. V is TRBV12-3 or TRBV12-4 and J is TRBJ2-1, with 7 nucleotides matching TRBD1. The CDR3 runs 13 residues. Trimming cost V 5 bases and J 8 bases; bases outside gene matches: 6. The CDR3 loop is CASSRRQGHEQFF. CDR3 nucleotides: TGTGCCAGCAGTCGGAGACAGGGCCATGAGCAGTTCTTC.

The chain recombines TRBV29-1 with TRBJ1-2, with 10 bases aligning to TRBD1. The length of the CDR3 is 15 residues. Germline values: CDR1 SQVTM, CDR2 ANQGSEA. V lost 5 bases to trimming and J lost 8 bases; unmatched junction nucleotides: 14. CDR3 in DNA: TGCAGCGTTTGGGCGGGACAGGGGCTCAAAAAGGGCTACACCTTC. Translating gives CSVWAGQGLKKGYTF.

This chain's CDR3 is CASSLARVGVINEQFF. In DNA form, the CDR3 reads TGTGCCAGCAGCTTAGCGCGGGTAGGGGTGATTAATGAGCAGTTCTTC. V is TRBV7-2 and J is TRBJ2-1; D is perhaps TRBD1 or TRBD2 (5 bases each). Trimming took 0 bases from V and 7 from J, leaving 16 bases between them. In germline, CDR1 is SGHTA, CDR2 FQGNSA. The CDR3 runs to 16 residues.

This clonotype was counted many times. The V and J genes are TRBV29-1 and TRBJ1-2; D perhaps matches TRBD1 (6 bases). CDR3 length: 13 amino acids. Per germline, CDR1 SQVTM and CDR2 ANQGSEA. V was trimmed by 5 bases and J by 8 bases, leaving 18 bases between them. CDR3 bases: TGCAGCGTTCCTAGCGGGGGGGCAGGAGGCTACACCTTC. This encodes CSVPSGGAGGYTF.

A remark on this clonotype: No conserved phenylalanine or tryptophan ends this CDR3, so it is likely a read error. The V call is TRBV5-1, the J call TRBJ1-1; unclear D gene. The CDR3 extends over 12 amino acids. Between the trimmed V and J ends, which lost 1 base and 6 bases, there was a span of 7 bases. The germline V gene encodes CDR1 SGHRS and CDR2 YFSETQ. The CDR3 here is CASSLNGAEAFY. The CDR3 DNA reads TGCGCCAGCAGCTTGAACGGCGCTGAAGCTTTCTAT.

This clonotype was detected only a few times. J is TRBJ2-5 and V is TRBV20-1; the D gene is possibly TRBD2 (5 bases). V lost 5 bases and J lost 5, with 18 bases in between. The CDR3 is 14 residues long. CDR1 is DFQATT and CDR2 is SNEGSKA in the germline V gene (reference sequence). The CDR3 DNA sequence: TGCAGTGCTCAGGCCGCCCAAACGGGGGAGACCCAGTACTTC. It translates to CSAQAAQTGETQYF.

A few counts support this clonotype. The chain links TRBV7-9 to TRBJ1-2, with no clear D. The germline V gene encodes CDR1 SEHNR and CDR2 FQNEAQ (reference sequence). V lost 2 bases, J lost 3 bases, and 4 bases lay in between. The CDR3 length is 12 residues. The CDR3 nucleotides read TGTGCCAGCAGCTTAACGGACTATGGCTACACCTTC. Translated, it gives CASSLTDYGYTF.

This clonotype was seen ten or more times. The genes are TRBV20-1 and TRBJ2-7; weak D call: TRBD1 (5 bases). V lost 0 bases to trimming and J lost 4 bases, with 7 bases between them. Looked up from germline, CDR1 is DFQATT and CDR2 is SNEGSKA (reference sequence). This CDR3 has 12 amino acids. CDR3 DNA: TGCAGTGCTAGAGACAGGGCTTACGAGCAGTACTTC. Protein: CSARDRAYEQYF.

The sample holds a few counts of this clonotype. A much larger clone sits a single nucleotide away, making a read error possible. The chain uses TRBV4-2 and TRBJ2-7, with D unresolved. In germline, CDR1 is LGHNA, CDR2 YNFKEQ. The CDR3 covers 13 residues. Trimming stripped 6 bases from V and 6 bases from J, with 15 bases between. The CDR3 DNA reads TGTGCCAGCAGTCACGGACCAGTCTGCGAGCAGTACTTC. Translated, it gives CASSHGPVCEQYF.

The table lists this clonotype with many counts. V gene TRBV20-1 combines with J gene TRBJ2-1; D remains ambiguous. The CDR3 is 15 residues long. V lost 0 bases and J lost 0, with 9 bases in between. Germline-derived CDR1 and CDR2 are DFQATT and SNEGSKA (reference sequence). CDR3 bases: TGCAGTGCTAGAGATGGGCTACTCTCCTACAATGAGCAGTTCTTC. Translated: CSARDGLLSYNEQFF.

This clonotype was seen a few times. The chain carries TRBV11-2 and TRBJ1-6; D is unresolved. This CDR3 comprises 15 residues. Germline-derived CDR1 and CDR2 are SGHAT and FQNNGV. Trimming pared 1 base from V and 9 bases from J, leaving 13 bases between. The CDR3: CASSLVAGRGSPLHF. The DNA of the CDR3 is TGTGCCAGCAGCTTAGTTGCGGGCAGAGGTTCACCCCTCCACTTT.

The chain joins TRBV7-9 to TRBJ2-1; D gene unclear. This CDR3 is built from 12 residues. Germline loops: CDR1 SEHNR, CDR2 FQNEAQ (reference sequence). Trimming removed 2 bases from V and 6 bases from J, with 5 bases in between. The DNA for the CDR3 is TGTGCCAGCAGCTTACCGTTCAATGAGCAGTTCTTC. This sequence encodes CASSLPFNEQFF.

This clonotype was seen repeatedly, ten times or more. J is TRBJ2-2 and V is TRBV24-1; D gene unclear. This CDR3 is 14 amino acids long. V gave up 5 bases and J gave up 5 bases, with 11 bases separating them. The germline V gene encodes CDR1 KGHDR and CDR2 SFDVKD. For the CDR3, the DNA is TGTGCCACCAGTGGTCCCCTGAGGACCGGGGAGCTGTTTTTT. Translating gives CATSGPLRTGELFF.

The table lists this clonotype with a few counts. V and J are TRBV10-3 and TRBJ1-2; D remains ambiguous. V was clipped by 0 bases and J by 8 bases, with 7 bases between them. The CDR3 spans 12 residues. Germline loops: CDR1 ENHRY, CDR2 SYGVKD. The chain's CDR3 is CAISESSKGYTF. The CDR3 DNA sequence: TGTGCCATCAGTGAGTCGAGCAAAGGCTACACCTTC.

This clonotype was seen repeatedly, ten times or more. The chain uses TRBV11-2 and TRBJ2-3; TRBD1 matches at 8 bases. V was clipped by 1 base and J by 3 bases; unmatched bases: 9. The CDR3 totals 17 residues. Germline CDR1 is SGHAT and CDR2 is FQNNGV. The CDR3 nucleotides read TGTGCCAGCAGCTTAGGGGGTCGGAGGACAGGGACAGATACGCAGTATTTT. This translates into CASSLGGRRTGTDTQYF.

CDR3 in amino acids: CASSPGQGFQETQYF. DNA of the CDR3: TGTGCCAGCAGCCCGGGACAGGGGTTTCAAGAGACCCAGTACTTC. The chain links TRBV7-6 to TRBJ2-5; 10 positions match TRBD1. V was clipped by 5 bases and J by 2 bases; unmatched bases: 5. This CDR3 region has 15 residues. Germline CDR1 reads SGHVS; CDR2 reads FNYEAQ.

The CDR3 sequence is CASSMIAGAPYNEQFF. In nucleotides, the CDR3 is TGTGCCAGCAGCATGATAGCGGGAGCCCCCTACAATGAGCAGTTCTTC. The chain recombines TRBV12-3 or TRBV12-4 with TRBJ2-1, with 9 positions matching TRBD2. V lost 6 bases, J lost 2 bases, and 8 bases stayed unmatched. The CDR3 contains 16 residues.

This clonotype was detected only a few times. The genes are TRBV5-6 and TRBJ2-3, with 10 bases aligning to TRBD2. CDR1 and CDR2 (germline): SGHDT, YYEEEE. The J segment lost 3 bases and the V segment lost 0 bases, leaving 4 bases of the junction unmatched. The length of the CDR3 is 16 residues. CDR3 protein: CASSLVERGGTDTQYF. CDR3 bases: TGTGCCAGCAGCTTGGTGGAGCGGGGGGGGACAGATACGCAGTATTTT.

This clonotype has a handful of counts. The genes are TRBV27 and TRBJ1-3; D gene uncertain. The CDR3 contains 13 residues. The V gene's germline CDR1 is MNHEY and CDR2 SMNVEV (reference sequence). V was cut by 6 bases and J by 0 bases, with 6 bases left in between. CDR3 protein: CASSQISGNTIYF. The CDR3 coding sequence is TGTGCCAGCAGCCAGATCTCTGGAAACACCATATATTTT.

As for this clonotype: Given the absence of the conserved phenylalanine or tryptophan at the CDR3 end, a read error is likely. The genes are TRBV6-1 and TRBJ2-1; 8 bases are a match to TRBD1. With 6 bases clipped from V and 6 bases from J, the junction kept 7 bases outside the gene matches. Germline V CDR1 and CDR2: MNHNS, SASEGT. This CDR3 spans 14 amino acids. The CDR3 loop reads CASSRYRGSNEQFL. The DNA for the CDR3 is TGTGCCAGCAGCCGGTACAGGGGGAGCAATGAGCAGTTCCTC.

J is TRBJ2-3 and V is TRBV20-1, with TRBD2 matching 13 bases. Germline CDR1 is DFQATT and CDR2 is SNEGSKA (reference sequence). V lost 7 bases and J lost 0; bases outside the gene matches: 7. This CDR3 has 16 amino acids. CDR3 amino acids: CSVPTSGGTSTDTQYF. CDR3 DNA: TGCAGTGTTCCGACTAGCGGGGGGACTAGCACAGATACGCAGTATTTT.

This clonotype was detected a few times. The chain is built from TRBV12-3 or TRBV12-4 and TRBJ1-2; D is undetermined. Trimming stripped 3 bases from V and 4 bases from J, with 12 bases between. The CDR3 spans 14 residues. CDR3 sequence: CASSLRSSGYGYTF. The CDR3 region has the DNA TGTGCCAGCAGTTTGAGGAGCAGTGGCTATGGCTACACCTTC.

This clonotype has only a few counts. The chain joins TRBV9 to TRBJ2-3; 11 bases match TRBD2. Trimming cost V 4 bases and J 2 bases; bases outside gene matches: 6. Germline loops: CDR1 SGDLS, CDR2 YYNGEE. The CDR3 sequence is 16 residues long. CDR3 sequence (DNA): TGTGCCAGCAGCACTCGACTAGCGGGGCTCACAGATACGCAGTATTTT. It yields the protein CASSTRLAGLTDTQYF. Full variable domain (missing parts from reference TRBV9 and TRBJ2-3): DSGVTQTPKHLITATGQRVTLRCSPRSGDLSVYWYQQSLDQGLQFLIQYYNGEERAKGNILERFSAQQFPDLHSELNLSSLELGDSALYFCASSTRLAGLTDTQYFGPGTRLTVL.

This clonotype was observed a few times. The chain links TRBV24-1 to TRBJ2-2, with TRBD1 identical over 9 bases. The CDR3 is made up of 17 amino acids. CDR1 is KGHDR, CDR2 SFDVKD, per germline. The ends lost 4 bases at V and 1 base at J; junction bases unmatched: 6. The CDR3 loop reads CATSEATGGLNTGELFF. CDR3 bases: TGTGCCACCAGTGAGGCAACAGGGGGCCTGAACACCGGGGAGCTGTTTTTT.